The text below deals with one TCR beta chain. The repertoire was sequenced with immunoSEQ multiplex PCR; TCRdb's copy has only in-frame clones and lacks some. Seen here are some 200,000 clones, more than 80% observed once, and the top ten hold over 7%. The data belong to a study of blood T cell repertoires in COVID-19. This receptor was obtained from a young woman who had recovered from COVID-19. Sequencing used PBMCs or T cells enriched from blood (not recorded which).

The CDR3 DNA reads as TGTGCCTGGGCACAGGGGGATCTCAATGAAAAACTGTTTTTT. It specifies CAWAQGDLNEKLFF. The chain combines TRBV30 with TRBJ1-4; 8 nucleotides line up with TRBD1. V lost 5 bases, J lost 5 bases, and 7 bases stayed unmatched. CDR1 and CDR2 (germline): GTSNPN, SVGIG (reference sequence). The CDR3 is 14 residues long.